This record concerns one T cell receptor beta chain sequence. The antigen is not known. Here immunoSEQ multiplex PCR was the method, and the copy in TCRdb shows in-frame clones only, minus some. The repertoire holds fewer than 1.6 million clones, roughly 98.5% seen once, with approximately 0.4% in the top ten. V lost 7 bases and J 6 bases, leaving 12 bases between the germline ends. Germline loops: CDR1 LNHDA, CDR2 SQIVND (reference sequence). This CDR3 is built from 13 residues. This specimen comes from a study of shared clonotypes between healthy human individuals. Overall study: Per donor, CD8 memory used one plate, CD8 naive used two, CD4 memory used three and CD4 naive used three.

Study-wide points: Sorted-subset samples were not fully sequenced, rarefaction indicated.

The rearrangement links TRBV19 to TRBJ1-4; D unresolved. The TCR was taken from a man aged 25-40 years in good health. The sample taken for sequencing was naive CD4+ T cells sorted from blood. Subset specified: CD45RA+ positively selected. CDR3 DNA sequence: TGTGCCAGTACGTGGGCAAGGGATGAAAAACTGTTTTTT. Its translation: CASTWARDEKLFF.